This is a list of T cell receptor beta chains from one sample in a study of T cell repertoires in cytomegalovirus infection. Via MiXCR, TCRdb re-called the reads, giving one row per CDR3 protein. The data show under 350,000 distinct CDR3 sequences, with approximately 9.5% seen just once and about 3.9% held by the top ten. The sequencing sample was made of PBMCs. These receptors originate from a human donor in good health (CMV status not recorded). Some clones in this sample may be carry-over from other donors' samples. CDR3s include the opening cysteine and the closing phenylalanine or tryptophan. Fields, in order: V gene, CDR3 length, D gene, J gene, CDR3 protein. The D gene is left open where the match is weak.

TRBV4-3,15,.,TRBJ2-2,CASSQLSGNTGELFF
TRBV7-2,16,.,TRBJ2-4,CASSLSPGPSGNIQYF
TRBV7-2,14,.,TRBJ2-5,CASSPFGARETQYF
TRBV10-3,14,.,TRBJ1-1,CAISSGSVNTEAFF
TRBV4-2,15,.,TRBJ2-5,CASSQAWGVEETQYF
TRBV12-3/TRBV12-4,14,.,TRBJ2-1,CASSLFQGSNEQFF
TRBV7-2,17,TRBD2,TRBJ2-2,CASSLAPTSGNTGELFF
TRBV2,15,TRBD1,TRBJ1-5,CASRGVTGVNQPQHF
TRBV19,13,.,TRBJ1-1,CATSRGLGTEAFF
TRBV12-3/TRBV12-4,16,.,TRBJ1-5,CASSLQGPASNQPQHF
TRBV5-5,17,TRBD1,TRBJ2-3,CASDNVQGAFGTDTQYF
TRBV7-2,16,.,TRBJ1-6,CASSLAGVPGGSPLHF
TRBV25-1,15,.,TRBJ2-4,CASSEAGGRKNIQYF
TRBV7-2,19,TRBD2,TRBJ2-3,CASSLDAGTSFSSTDTQYF
TRBV7-6,12,.,TRBJ1-6,CASSTIQSPLHF
TRBV29-1,12,.,TRBJ2-5,CSVDRLQETQYF
TRBV7-6,15,TRBD1,TRBJ2-1,CASSAFRDRADEQFF
TRBV7-2,15,TRBD1,TRBJ2-3,CASSLRQGISDTQYF
TRBV7-2,15,TRBD1,TRBJ1-2,CASSLGSQGVYGYTF
TRBV15,13,.,TRBJ2-7,CATSRVPFEEQYF
TRBV6-6,16,TRBD1,TRBJ2-4,CASSYPTGPFKNIQYF
TRBV7-2,17,.,TRBJ2-2,CASSLAPPRARTGELFF
TRBV7-2,12,.,TRBJ2-3,CASSLRGRTQYF
TRBV11-2,13,TRBD2,TRBJ2-3,CASSRDYGDTQYF
TRBV7-3,15,TRBD2,TRBJ2-1,CASSLGTSGGDEQFF
TRBV27,15,.,TRBJ2-7,CASSLIRGGSYEQYF
TRBV11-2,16,TRBD2,TRBJ2-3,CASSGRASGHTDTQYF
TRBV28,12,.,TRBJ1-1,CASSSSIREAFF
TRBV20-1,14,TRBD1,TRBJ2-2,CSARTLQGIGELFF
TRBV19,13,.,TRBJ1-5,CASSGREGQPQHF
TRBV28,10,.,TRBJ1-2,CASSYREVTF
TRBV28,11,.,TRBJ2-5,CASSSEGRLYF
TRBV7-2,14,.,TRBJ1-5,CASSPQGSNQPQHF
TRBV6-5,16,.,TRBJ2-5,CASSLRTSDILETQYF
TRBV7-2,19,.,TRBJ2-5,CASSLEVFSGRGPKETQYF
TRBV28,13,TRBD1,TRBJ1-4,CATGGGANEKLFF
TRBV7-2,16,TRBD1,TRBJ1-6,CASSSLTGTGVSPLHF
TRBV7-2,13,.,TRBJ2-2,CASSSRTRGELFF
TRBV10-3,14,.,TRBJ1-2,CAISGGGPRGGYTF
TRBV12-3/TRBV12-4,13,TRBD1,TRBJ1-3,CASRDRAGNTIYF
TRBV7-8,17,.,TRBJ2-5,CASSQGGRARDLATQYF
TRBV12-3/TRBV12-4,13,.,TRBJ1-1,CASSPTGSSEAFF
TRBV2,12,.,TRBJ2-3,CARRGTTDTQYF
TRBV12-3/TRBV12-4,14,TRBD2,TRBJ2-1,CASGAGGSYNEQFF
TRBV7-4,19,TRBD2,TRBJ2-1,CASSPGLAGGRGGLNEQFF
TRBV11-2,14,.,TRBJ2-5,CASSVEGPKETQYF
TRBV12-3/TRBV12-4,14,TRBD1,TRBJ1-6,CASSGTGVGSPLHF
TRBV27,16,TRBD2,TRBJ2-3,CASTLRSGGYTDTQYF
TRBV12-3/TRBV12-4,12,.,TRBJ2-5,CASSLVPETQYF
TRBV11-2,12,.,TRBJ2-7,CASSKGLREQYF
TRBV5-4,14,.,TRBJ2-2,CASSLSARSGELFF
TRBV7-8,18,TRBD2,TRBJ2-1,CASSLGRLAGRARDEQFF
TRBV28,15,.,TRBJ1-6,CASSSSEFETGPLHF